One sample yielded the 14 T cell receptor beta chains listed below, sequenced in a study of shared clonotypes between healthy human individuals. The data were produced by immunoSEQ multiplex PCR, yet TCRdb's version contains in-frame clones alone and is incomplete. The repertoire holds 1,400,000 or so clones, with approximately 98.5% as singletons. The sample consisted of naive CD4+ T cells sorted from blood. Subset specified: CD45RA+ positively selected. These receptors were obtained from a man aged 25 to 45 in good health.

The chain couples TRBV30 to TRBJ2-2; D gene unclear. CDR1 is GTSNPN, CDR2 SVGIG, per germline (reference sequence). CDR3 length: 13 residues. V shed 0 bases and J shed 4 bases, with 6 bases lying between them. The CDR3 sequence: CAWSVISTGELFF. The CDR3 region has the DNA TGTGCCTGGAGTGTAATTAGCACCGGGGAGCTGTTTTTT.

This sequence joins TRBV5-1 and TRBJ2-7; the match to TRBD2 covers 7 bases. The V segment lost 0 bases and the J segment 0 bases; nucleotides outside the gene matches: 3. CDR3 length: 15 residues. CDR1 and CDR2 (germline): SGHRS, YFSETQ. The CDR3 DNA reads as TGCGCCAGCAGCTTGGAGCGGGACCACTCCTACGAGCAGTACTTC. Protein sequence: CASSLERDHSYEQYF.

The rearrangement links TRBV18 to TRBJ2-1; unclear D gene. Germline V gene lookup returns CDR1 KGHSH and CDR2 LQKENI. The CDR3 totals 14 residues. Trimming cost V 1 base and J 5 bases, with 9 bases left between them. The CDR3 DNA reads TGTGCCAGCTCACCACTTGGGAAGAACAATGAGCAGTTCTTC. Encoded protein: CASSPLGKNNEQFF.

The chain has TRBV9 and TRBJ1-4, with D perhaps TRBD1 (6 bases). The CDR3 is 15 residues long. Germline V lookup: CDR1 SGDLS, CDR2 YYNGEE. Trimming removed 2 bases from V and 8 bases from J, with 16 bases in between. CDR3 amino acids: CASSVMTGAGEKLFF. CDR3 nucleotides: TGTGCCAGCAGCGTGATGACAGGCGCCGGGGAAAAACTGTTTTTT.

V and J are TRBV11-2 and TRBJ2-7; TRBD2 might be the D (6 bases). Germline V CDR1 and CDR2: SGHAT, FQNNGV. The germline V and J ends were trimmed by 5 bases and 4 bases, with 12 bases remaining between them. The CDR3 totals 13 residues. The CDR3 nucleotides read TGTGCCAGCAGCATGGACTACCGGTACGAGCAGTACTTC. It codes for CASSMDYRYEQYF. Drawing the rest from reference TRBV11-2 and TRBJ2-7, the complete variable domain is EAGVAQSPRYKIIEKRQSVAFWCNPISGHATLYWYQQILGQGPKLLIQFQNNGVVDDSQLPKDRFSAERLKGVDSTLKIQPAKLEDSAVYLCASSMDYRYEQYFGPGTRLTVT.

V gene TRBV29-1 combines with J gene TRBJ2-7; 9 bases map to TRBD2. The trim removed 7 bases at V and 6 bases at J, leaving 10 bases unmatched. Germline V gene sequence: CDR1 SQVTM, CDR2 ANQGSEA. The CDR3 has 13 residues. CDR3 DNA: TGCAGCGGCCGGACTAGCGCCCTCGGCGAGCAGTACTTC. Translated, it gives CSGRTSALGEQYF.

J is TRBJ2-5 and V is TRBV10-1, with D possibly matching TRBD1 (6 bases). This CDR3 spans 14 amino acids. V was clipped by 2 bases and J by 1 base, with 8 bases between them. CDR1 and CDR2 (germline): WNHNN, SYGVQD (reference sequence). CDR3 in DNA: TGCGCCAGCAGTGAGGACAGGCTCCAAGAGACCCAGTACTTC. It yields the protein CASSEDRLQETQYF.

The V gene is TRBV7-2, the J gene TRBJ1-5, with D hard to call. This CDR3 contains 14 residues. Germline CDR1 reads SGHTA; CDR2 reads FQGNSA. The ends were cut back, 1 base at V and 6 bases at J, with 10 bases in the middle. The CDR3, as DNA: TGTGCCAGCAGCTTAGGGGGAGTTCCTCAGCCCCAGCATTTT. It specifies CASSLGGVPQPQHF.

This chain uses TRBV11-3 with TRBJ1-4; D is unclear. This CDR3 is built from 15 residues. Trimming pared 0 bases from V and 4 bases from J, leaving 9 bases between. Per germline, CDR1 SGHNT and CDR2 YENEEA. The CDR3 region is CASSLDPHRNEKLFF. DNA for the CDR3: TGTGCCAGCAGCTTAGACCCCCACCGTAATGAAAAACTGTTTTTT.

The J gene is TRBJ2-5, the V gene TRBV5-1, with no clear D. V was shortened by 0 bases and J by 0 bases, with 12 bases between the two germline ends. Germline V CDR1 and CDR2: SGHRS, YFSETQ. The CDR3 covers 16 residues. The chain's CDR3 is CASSLGAHTNQETQYF. CDR3 DNA sequence: TGCGCCAGCAGCTTGGGTGCTCATACCAACCAAGAGACCCAGTACTTC. Drawing the rest from reference TRBV5-1 and TRBJ2-5, the complete variable domain is KAGVTQTPRYLIKTRGQQVTLSCSPISGHRSVSWYQQTPGQGLQFLFEYFSETQRNKGNFPGRFSGRQFSNSRSEMNVSTLELGDSALYLCASSLGAHTNQETQYFGPGTRLLVL.

The rearrangement joins TRBV11-2 to TRBJ2-7, with D possibly TRBD2 on 5 matching bases. Germline CDR1 is SGHAT and CDR2 is FQNNGV. The CDR3 length is 15 residues. V was clipped by 1 base and J by 2 bases, with 12 bases between them. The CDR3 region is CASSLGASSPYEQYF. The DNA of the CDR3 is TGTGCCAGCAGCTTAGGGGCTAGCAGCCCCTACGAGCAGTACTTC.

J is TRBJ2-1 and V is TRBV7-6; D may be TRBD2 (6 bases). The germline V gene encodes CDR1 SGHVS and CDR2 FNYEAQ. CDR3 length: 16 residues. Trimming cost V 0 bases and J 8 bases, with 17 bases left between them. The CDR3 spells CASSLASGTGGYEQFF. In DNA, the CDR3 is TGTGCCAGCAGCTTAGCCTCCGGGACTGGGGGTTATGAGCAGTTCTTC.

The chain has TRBV7-2 and TRBJ1-1; D is uncertain. Trimming took off 5 bases at V and 3 bases at J, with 16 bases between the two ends. The length of the CDR3 is 15 residues. Germline lookup yields CDR1 SGHTA and CDR2 FQGNSA. As DNA, the CDR3 is TGTGCCAGCAGCCGTTCCCCGGGGAGGTACACTGAAGCTTTCTTT. Amino acids: CASSRSPGRYTEAFF. Drawing the rest from reference TRBV7-2 and TRBJ1-1, the complete variable domain is GAGVSQSPSNKVTEKGKDVELRCDPISGHTALYWYRQSLGQGLEFLIYFQGNSAPDKSGLPSDRFSAERTGGSVSTLTIQRTQQEDSAVYLCASSRSPGRYTEAFFGQGTRLTVV.

The rearrangement uses TRBV7-9 and TRBJ1-2; TRBD1 agrees at 9 bases. The junction had 8 bases not matched to a gene; V was cut back by 0 bases and J by 6 bases. The CDR3 is 16 residues long. Per the germline V gene, CDR1 is SEHNR and CDR2 is FQNEAQ (reference sequence). The CDR3 reads CASSLADRGKVDGYTF. CDR3 coding DNA: TGTGCCAGCAGCTTAGCCGACAGGGGGAAAGTGGATGGCTACACCTTC.